These T cell receptor beta chains were read from a single sample in a study of blood T cell repertoires in COVID-19. Generated by immunoSEQ multiplex PCR, the TCRdb table keeps only in-frame clones and is missing some. The data show a few hundred thousand clones, around nine tenths seen once. The source material was peripheral blood. These TCRs come from a woman between 50 and 59 years old with active or convalescent COVID-19. Each CDR3 is given with its conserved first and last residue. Each record gives: J gene, V gene, D gene, clone size, CDR3 DNA, CDR3 protein. D genes are given only for firm matches. Size values are once, few and many counts, or a class for expanded clones, and some rows have none.

>TRBJ1-1|TRBV19|.|.
TGTGCCAGTAGTATAGTACAGCAGGTGACCGCTTTCTTT
CASSIVQQVTAFF
>TRBJ2-7|TRBV6-5|TRBD1|.
TGTGCCAGCAGTTACTCGGGGACAGGTCCCTACGAGCAGTACTTC
CASSYSGTGPYEQYF
>TRBJ1-3|TRBV6-5|.|.
TGTGCCAGCAGTCCACCGGGTGGAAACACCATATATTTT
CASSPPGGNTIYF
>TRBJ1-3|TRBV19|.|once
TGTGCCAGTAGTATTTACACCTCTGGAAACACCATATATTTT
CASSIYTSGNTIYF
>TRBJ1-5|TRBV3-1/TRBV3-2|.|.
TGTGCCAGCAGCCGGCGGGGAGGAGGTCAGCCCCAGCATTTT
CASSRRGGGQPQHF
>TRBJ1-1|TRBV6-4|TRBD1|.
TGTGCCAGCAGTGTCACAGGGGGCTTTGGCACTGAAGCTTTCTTT
CASSVTGGFGTEAFF
>TRBJ1-1|TRBV10-3|TRBD1|.
TGTGCCATCAGAAATTCAGGGGGAGGAGGCACTGAAGCTTTCTTT
CAIRNSGGGGTEAFF
>TRBJ1-5|TRBV7-9|.|.
TGTGCCAGCAGCTCCGTTGGAGGGCGGGAGCCCCAGCATTTT
CASSSVGGREPQHF
>TRBJ1-6|TRBV3-1/TRBV3-2|.|.
TGTGCCAGCAGCCCCTCCAGGGAAATGTCCTCCCTCCACTTT
CASSPSREMSSLHF
>TRBJ2-3|TRBV29-1|.|.
TGCAGCGGGGGGGGGCCCTCAACTAGCACAGATACGCAGTATTTT
CSGGGPSTSTDTQYF
>TRBJ2-7|TRBV19|TRBD1|.
TGTGCCAGTAGTGAGGGGGCTGTCCCCCCCTACGAGCAGTACTTC
CASSEGAVPPYEQYF
>TRBJ1-5|TRBV12-3/TRBV12-4|TRBD1|once
TGTGCCAGCAGTTGGACAGGATTGCAGCCCCAGCATTTT
CASSWTGLQPQHF
>TRBJ2-6|TRBV12-3/TRBV12-4|.|.
TGTGCCAGCAGGGCCTCTGGGGCCAACGTCCTGACTTTC
CASRASGANVLTF
>TRBJ1-1|TRBV6-5|.|.
TGTGCCAGCAGTTACTCAGGGAGGATCACTGAAGCTTTCTTT
CASSYSGRITEAFF
>TRBJ1-3|TRBV28|.|.
TGTGCCAGCAGTTCGGACGGGAGGGTAGGAAACACCATATATTTT
CASSSDGRVGNTIYF
>TRBJ1-2|TRBV5-6|.|.
TGTGCCAGCAGCTTCCTTCAGGGCCTCGAGGGCTACACCTTC
CASSFLQGLEGYTF
>TRBJ1-5|TRBV7-2|.|once
TGTGCCAGCAGCTTAGCGGGAGGGTCCAATCAGCCCCAGCATTTT
CASSLAGGSNQPQHF
>TRBJ2-3|TRBV11-3|.|.
TGTGCCAGCAGCTTAGATGGGACTAGCACAGATACGCAGTATTTT
CASSLDGTSTDTQYF
>TRBJ1-2|TRBV10-3|.|.
TGTGCCATCAGAGCTACAGGGACCGACTATGGCTACACCTTC
CAIRATGTDYGYTF
>TRBJ1-6|TRBV11-1|TRBD1|.
TGTGCCAGCAGCTCGACAGGGCCTTCGCCCCTCCACTTT
CASSSTGPSPLHF
>TRBJ1-1|TRBV28|.|.
TGTGCCAGCAGTGCCACTTACACTGAAGCTTTCTTT
CASSATYTEAFF
>TRBJ1-2|TRBV4-1|.|once
TGCGCCAGCAACCGGGCAGGGGAAAACTATGGCTACACCTTC
CASNRAGENYGYTF
>TRBJ2-3|TRBV7-9|TRBD2|.
TGTGCCAGCAGCTTACTAGCGGGAAGCACAGATACGCAGTATTTT
CASSLLAGSTDTQYF